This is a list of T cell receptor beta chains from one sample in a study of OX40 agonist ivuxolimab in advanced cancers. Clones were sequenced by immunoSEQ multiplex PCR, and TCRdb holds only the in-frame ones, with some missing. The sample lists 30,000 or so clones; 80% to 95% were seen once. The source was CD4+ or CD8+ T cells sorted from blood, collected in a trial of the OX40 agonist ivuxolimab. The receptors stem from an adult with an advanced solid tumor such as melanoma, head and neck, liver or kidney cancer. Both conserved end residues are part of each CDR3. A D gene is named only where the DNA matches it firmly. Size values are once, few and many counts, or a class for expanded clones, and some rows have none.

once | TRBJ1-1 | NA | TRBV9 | CASSFGLNTEAFF | TGTGCCAGCAGCTTTGGACTGAACACTGAAGCTTTCTTT
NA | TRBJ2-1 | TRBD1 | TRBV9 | CASSADRGYNEQFF | TGTGCCAGCAGCGCGGACAGGGGCTACAATGAGCAGTTCTTC
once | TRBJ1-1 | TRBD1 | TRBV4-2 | CASSQDREGTEAFF | TGTGCCAGCAGCCAGGACAGGGAGGGGACTGAAGCTTTCTTT
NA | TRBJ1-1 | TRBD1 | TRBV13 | CASSFRGLNTEAFF | TGTGCCAGCAGCTTCAGGGGGCTGAACACTGAAGCTTTCTTT
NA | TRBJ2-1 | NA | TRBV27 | CASSLVVGGNEQFF | TGTGCCAGCAGTTTAGTTGTAGGGGGTAATGAGCAGTTCTTC
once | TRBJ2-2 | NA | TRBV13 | CASSLVAGVNTGELFF | TGTGCCAGCAGCTTAGTAGCAGGGGTCAACACCGGGGAGCTGTTTTTT
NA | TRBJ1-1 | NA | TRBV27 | CASSLGPQNTEAFF | TGTGCCAGCAGTTTAGGCCCTCAGAACACTGAAGCTTTCTTT
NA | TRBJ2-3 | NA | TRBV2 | CASSLATDTQYF | TGTGCCAGCAGTCTAGCAACAGATACGCAGTATTTT
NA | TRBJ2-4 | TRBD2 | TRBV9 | CASSVGAGDGLAKNIQYF | TGTGCCAGCAGCGTAGGAGCGGGAGATGGCCTAGCCAAAAACATTCAGTACTTC
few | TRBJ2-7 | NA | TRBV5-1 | CASSLALLGGGPYEQYF | TGCGCCAGCAGCTTGGCTCTTCTCGGAGGGGGTCCCTACGAGCAGTACTTC
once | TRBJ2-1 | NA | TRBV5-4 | CASSLMGGNEQFF | TGTGCCAGCAGCTTGATGGGGGGCAATGAGCAGTTCTTC
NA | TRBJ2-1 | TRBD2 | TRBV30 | CAWSLAALAGDDQFF | TGTGCCTGGAGCTTAGCCGCATTAGCGGGAGACGACCAGTTCTTC
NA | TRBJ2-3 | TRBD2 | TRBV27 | CASSTTSGGTDTQYF | TGTGCCAGCAGTACGACTAGCGGGGGCACAGATACGCAGTATTTT
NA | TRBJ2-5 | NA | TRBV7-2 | CASSLAGHRETQYF | TGTGCCAGCAGCTTAGCGGGACACCGAGAGACCCAGTACTTC
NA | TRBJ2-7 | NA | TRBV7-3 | CASSQDPSSYEQYF | TGTGCCAGCAGCCAGGACCCAAGCTCCTACGAGCAGTACTTC
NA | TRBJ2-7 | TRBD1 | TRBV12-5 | CASGLPDRDSYEQYF | TGTGCTAGTGGTTTGCCGGACAGGGACTCCTACGAGCAGTACTTC
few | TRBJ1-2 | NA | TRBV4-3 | CASSQDMREDGYTF | TGCGCCAGCAGCCAAGATATGAGGGAAGATGGCTACACCTTC
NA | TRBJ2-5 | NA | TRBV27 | CASSLGANPAETQYF | TGTGCCAGCAGTTTAGGAGCGAACCCTGCAGAGACCCAGTACTTC
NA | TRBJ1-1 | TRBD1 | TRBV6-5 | CASSAFDRANTEAFF | TGTGCCAGCAGCGCCTTCGACAGGGCGAACACTGAAGCTTTCTTT
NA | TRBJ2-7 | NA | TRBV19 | CASKGRLSYEQYF | TGTGCCAGTAAAGGGCGGCTCTCCTACGAGCAGTACTTC
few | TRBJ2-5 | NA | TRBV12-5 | CASGLPWEPQETQYF | TGTGCTAGTGGTTTGCCCTGGGAACCCCAGGAGACCCAGTACTTC
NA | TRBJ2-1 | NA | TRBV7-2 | CASSPEQDSSYNEQFF | TGTGCCAGCAGTCCCGAACAGGACAGCTCCTACAATGAGCAGTTCTTC
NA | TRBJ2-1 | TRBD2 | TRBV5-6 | CASSGLAGGGDEQFF | TGTGCCAGCAGCGGACTAGCGGGAGGAGGCGATGAGCAGTTCTTC
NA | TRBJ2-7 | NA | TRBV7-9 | CASSLVGSTEQYF | TGTGCCAGCAGCTTAGTGGGTAGTACCGAGCAGTACTTC
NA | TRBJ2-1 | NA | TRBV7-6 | CASSMTLGGNEQFF | TGTGCCAGCAGCATGACTCTCGGCGGCAATGAGCAGTTCTTC
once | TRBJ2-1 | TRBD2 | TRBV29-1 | CSATGLAGVVDNEQFF | TGCAGCGCTACGGGACTAGCGGGAGTAGTCGACAATGAGCAGTTCTTC
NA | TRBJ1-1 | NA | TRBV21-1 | CPHREEGKTEAFF | TGTCCACACAGGGAAGAAGGGAAGACTGAAGCTTTCTTT
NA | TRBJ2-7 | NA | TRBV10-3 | CAIRSGDIYEQYF | TGTGCCATCAGGTCAGGGGACATATACGAGCAGTACTTC
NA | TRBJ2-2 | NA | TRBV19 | CASRTTVNTGELFF | TGTGCCAGTAGGACGACTGTGAACACCGGGGAGCTGTTTTTT
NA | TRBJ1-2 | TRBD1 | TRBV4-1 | CASSQGQGYGYTF | TGCGCCAGCAGCCAAGGACAGGGGTATGGCTACACCTTC
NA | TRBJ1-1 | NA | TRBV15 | CATSSRSGDTEAFF | TGTGCCACCAGCTCACGGAGCGGGGATACTGAAGCTTTCTTT
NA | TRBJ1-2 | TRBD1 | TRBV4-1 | CASSQGSGTESPYGYTF | TGCGCCAGCAGCCAAGGCTCCGGGACAGAAAGCCCCTATGGCTACACCTTC
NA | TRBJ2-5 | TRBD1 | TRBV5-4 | CASSDLTGVRETQYF | TGTGCCAGCAGCGATTTAACAGGGGTTCGGGAGACCCAGTACTTC
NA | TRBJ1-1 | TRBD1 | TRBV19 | CASSPSGTGGRNTEAFF | TGTGCCAGTAGCCCGTCGGGTACAGGGGGGCGGAACACTGAAGCTTTCTTT
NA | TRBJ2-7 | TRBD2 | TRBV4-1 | CASSESAGSSYEQYF | TGCGCCAGCAGCGAGTCAGCGGGGAGTTCCTACGAGCAGTACTTC
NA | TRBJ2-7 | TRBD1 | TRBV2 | CASSEHRQGASEQYF | TGTGCCAGCAGTGAACACAGGCAGGGGGCCTCCGAGCAGTACTTC
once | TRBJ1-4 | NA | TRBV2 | CASSERVGSGNEKLFF | TGTGCCAGCAGTGAAAGGGTGGGGTCAGGTAATGAAAAACTGTTTTTT
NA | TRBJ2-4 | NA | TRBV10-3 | CAISERAEGENIQYF | TGTGCCATCAGTGAGAGGGCGGAGGGGGAAAACATTCAGTACTTC
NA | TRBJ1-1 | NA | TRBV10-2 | CASSEGWGTEAFF | TGCGCCAGCAGTGAGGGATGGGGGACTGAAGCTTTCTTT
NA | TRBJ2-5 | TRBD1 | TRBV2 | CASKAGGFQETQYF | TGTGCCAGCAAGGCAGGGGGCTTCCAAGAGACCCAGTACTTC
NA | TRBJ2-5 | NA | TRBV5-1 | CASSLGQGGRETQYF | TGCGCCAGCAGCTTGGGTCAGGGGGGAAGAGAGACCCAGTACTTC
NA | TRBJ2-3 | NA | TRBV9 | CASSVGSGDLTDTQYF | TGTGCCAGCAGCGTAGGCTCGGGGGACCTCACAGATACGCAGTATTTT
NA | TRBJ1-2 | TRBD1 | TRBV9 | CASSVVDRGRDGYTF | TGTGCCAGCAGCGTTGTGGACAGGGGGCGCGATGGCTACACCTTC
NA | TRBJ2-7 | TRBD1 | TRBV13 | CASSFWTGDEQYF | TGTGCCAGCAGCTTCTGGACAGGGGACGAGCAGTACTTC
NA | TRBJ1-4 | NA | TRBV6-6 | CASSNGGPGEKLFF | TGTGCCAGCAGCAACGGGGGGCCCGGTGAAAAACTGTTTTTT
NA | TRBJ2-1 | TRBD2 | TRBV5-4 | CASSLGLAEAYNEQFF | TGTGCCAGCAGCTTGGGACTAGCGGAGGCCTACAATGAGCAGTTCTTC
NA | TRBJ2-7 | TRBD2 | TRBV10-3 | CATRTSGVGEQYF | TGTGCCACCAGGACTAGCGGGGTTGGCGAGCAGTACTTC
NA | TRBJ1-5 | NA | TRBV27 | CASSLWGAGQPQHF | TGTGCCAGCAGTTTATGGGGGGCGGGTCAGCCCCAGCATTTT
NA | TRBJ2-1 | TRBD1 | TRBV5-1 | CASSLATTGYNEQFF | TGCGCCAGCAGCTTGGCCACGACAGGGTACAATGAGCAGTTCTTC
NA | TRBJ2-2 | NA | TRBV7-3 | CASSLTPGGGGELFF | TGTGCCAGCAGCCTCACGCCGGGGGGCGGCGGGGAGCTGTTTTTT
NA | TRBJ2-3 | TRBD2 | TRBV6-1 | CASSSGGDTDTQYF | TGTGCCAGCAGTTCGGGGGGAGACACAGATACGCAGTATTTT
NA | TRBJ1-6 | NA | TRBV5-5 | CASSPPGGSSYNSPLHF | TGTGCCAGCAGCCCGCCCGGGGGGAGCTCCTATAATTCACCCCTCCACTTT
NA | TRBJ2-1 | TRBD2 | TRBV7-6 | CASSLAGGTYNEQFF | TGTGCCAGCAGCTTAGCGGGGGGGACCTACAATGAGCAGTTCTTC
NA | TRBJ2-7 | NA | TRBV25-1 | CASSGLVQQGFFYEQYF | TGTGCCAGCAGTGGCCTGGTACAACAGGGATTCTTCTACGAGCAGTACTTC
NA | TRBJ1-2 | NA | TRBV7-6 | CASSSFRDYGYTF | TGTGCCAGCAGCTCCTTCCGGGACTATGGCTACACCTTC